The 2 T cell receptor beta chains below come from one sample, sequenced in a study of graft-versus-host responses after intestinal transplantation. TCRdb keeps only in-frame clones here, not all; method: immunoSEQ multiplex PCR. Of about 94,000 clones listed, 91% are singletons. What these receptors recognize is not known. Here the sequenced sample was unstimulated CD8+ T cells sorted from spleen or lymph node cells, taken before intestinal transplant. The receptors originated from a human donor who received an intestinal transplant.

This chain joins TRBV2 and TRBJ2-4; 9 nucleotides align to TRBD1. The V and J ends lost 4 bases and 6 bases, in that order; junction bases with no gene match: 7. The CDR3 spans 15 residues. Germline CDR1 SNHLY, CDR2 FYNNEI. The CDR3 nucleotides read TGTGCCAGCAGTGTCGAACAGGGGGCAGGAAACATTCAGTACTTC. It yields the protein CASSVEQGAGNIQYF.

This clone was counted between two and nine times. The chain couples TRBV27 to TRBJ2-7; TRBD1 aligns across 10 bases. J lost 4 bases, V lost 5 bases, and 5 bases had no gene match. The CDR3 loop spans 14 amino acids. Germline assignment: CDR1 MNHEY and CDR2 SMNVEV (reference sequence). The CDR3: CASSTGTGDYEQYF. The CDR3 region has the DNA TGTGCCAGCAGTACCGGGACAGGGGATTACGAGCAGTACTTC.